The 24 T cell receptor beta chains given below trace back to one sample, sequenced in a study of blood T cell repertoires in COVID-19. The data were produced by immunoSEQ multiplex PCR, yet TCRdb's version contains in-frame clones alone and is incomplete. The data contain hundreds of thousands of clones, 86% of them seen just once; the ten biggest clones take up approximately 1.5%. Sequenced input: peripheral blood. Source of these receptors: a woman aged 25 to 39 with active or convalescent COVID-19.

This clone was seen once. Other DNA sequences within the sample encode an identical CDR3. The CDR3 loop is CASSRGQGGSPLHF. The CDR3 DNA follows: TGCGCCAGCAGCCGAGGACAGGGTGGGTCACCCCTCCACTTT. This chain connects TRBV5-1 to TRBJ1-6; TRBD1 matches 8 bases. The CDR3 has 14 amino acids. Trimming cost V 4 bases and J 10 bases; bases outside gene matches: 7. The germline gives CDR1 SGHRS, CDR2 YFSETQ.

The V call is TRBV6-5, the J call TRBJ2-4, with 7 bases lining up with TRBD2. This CDR3 contains 13 residues. The V gene end was trimmed by 6 bases and the J gene end by 7 bases; junction bases not matched to a gene: 6. Germline V CDR1 and CDR2: MNHEY, SVGAGI. In DNA, the CDR3 is TGTGCCAGCAGCCGGGAGGACGGTAACATTCAGTACTTC. This gives the protein CASSREDGNIQYF.

The chain is built from TRBV29-1 and TRBJ1-2; TRBD1 matches 9 bases. The ends lost 3 bases at V and 8 bases at J; junction bases unmatched: 7. The germline V gene has CDR1 SQVTM and CDR2 ANQGSEA. This CDR3 is built from 13 residues. This CDR3 is CSVDLTGGGGYTF. As DNA, the CDR3 is TGCAGCGTTGACCTAACAGGGGGCGGGGGCTACACCTTC.

The chain has TRBV19 and TRBJ1-1, with TRBD1 as a possible D gene (5 bases). CDR1 is LNHDA, CDR2 SQIVND, per germline (reference sequence). Trimming took off 7 bases at V and 0 bases at J, with 18 bases between the two ends. The CDR3 runs 16 residues. The CDR3 sequence is CASKFQKDKVNTEAFF. The CDR3 DNA is TGTGCCAGTAAATTCCAGAAGGACAAAGTGAACACTGAAGCTTTCTTT.

V gene TRBV4-2 combines with J gene TRBJ2-1, with 13 bases that match TRBD2. CDR3 size: 17 residues. The ends lost 3 bases at V and 3 bases at J; junction bases unmatched: 5. Germline CDR1 is LGHNA and CDR2 is YNFKEQ. Here the CDR3 reads CASSQELAGGRYNEQFF. CDR3 coding DNA: TGTGCCAGCAGCCAGGAACTAGCGGGAGGGCGCTACAATGAGCAGTTCTTC.

The genes are TRBV9 and TRBJ2-3; D uncertain. The germline CDR1 and CDR2 sequences are SGDLS and YYNGEE. This CDR3 is built from 15 residues. The V end was cut by 0 bases, the J end by 1 base, with 9 bases between. CDR3 region: CASSVERLRTDTQYF. The CDR3 DNA follows: TGTGCCAGCAGCGTAGAGAGGTTACGCACAGATACGCAGTATTTT.

V and J are TRBV27 and TRBJ1-5; D ambiguous. The CDR3 is 14 amino acids. V was pared by 6 bases and J by 9 bases, with 18 bases between. In germline, CDR1 is MNHEY, CDR2 SMNVEV (reference sequence). CDR3 in DNA: TGTGCCAGCAGAAACCTCGGCTGGTCAGGGCCCCAGCATTTT. It codes for CASRNLGWSGPQHF.

CDR3 loop: CAPRGRFDTGELFF. The CDR3 DNA reads as TGTGCCCCGAGGGGGCGGTTCGACACCGGGGAGCTGTTTTTT. The genes are TRBV7-9 and TRBJ2-2; 7 positions match TRBD1. The CDR3 sequence is 14 residues long. The ends lost 11 bases at V and 3 bases at J; junction bases unmatched: 9. CDR1 is SEHNR and CDR2 is FQNEAQ in the germline V gene (reference sequence).

Here the CDR3 DNA reads TGTGCCAGCAGCCACCCCTCAAAACTAGCGGGGAACACCGGGGAGCTGTTTTTT. Amino acids: CASSHPSKLAGNTGELFF. The V gene is TRBV5-4, the J gene TRBJ2-2; 9 bases align to TRBD2. V gave up 4 bases and J gave up 1 base; unmatched junction bases: 11. The CDR3 contains 18 residues. Germline CDR1 and CDR2: SGHNT and YYREEE (reference sequence).

The rearrangement joins TRBV7-2 to TRBJ2-1; tentatively, D is TRBD2 (6 bases). The CDR3 has 16 residues. Trimming removed 0 bases at V and 2 bases at J, with 11 bases between. Germline V CDR1 and CDR2: SGHTA, FQGNSA. The CDR3 region is CASSLASSVTYNEQFF. CDR3 coding DNA: TGTGCCAGCAGCTTAGCTTCTAGCGTAACCTACAATGAGCAGTTCTTC.

The genes are TRBV2 and TRBJ1-3; D call uncertain. The V gene's germline CDR1 is SNHLY and CDR2 FYNNEI. The CDR3 totals 15 residues. V lost 1 base, J lost 0 bases, and 7 bases lay in between. DNA of the CDR3: TGTGCCAGCAGTGAAGATAGAATCTCTGGAAACACCATATATTTT. Its protein product is CASSEDRISGNTIYF.

The genes are TRBV6-5 and TRBJ2-1; 7 nucleotides align to TRBD1. Germline V gives CDR1 MNHEY, CDR2 SVGAGI. The V gene end was trimmed by 6 bases and the J gene end by 5 bases; junction bases not matched to a gene: 10. The CDR3 covers 15 residues. The CDR3 protein is CASRYRGKGDNEQFF. The CDR3 nucleotides are TGTGCCAGCAGATACAGGGGAAAAGGGGACAATGAGCAGTTCTTC.

This clone has just one count. V gene TRBV19 combines with J gene TRBJ2-1, with D unclear. Germline V gives CDR1 LNHDA, CDR2 SQIVND (reference sequence). CDR3 length: 12 residues. Between the trimmed V and J ends, which lost 4 bases and 4 bases, there was a span of 5 bases. CDR3 protein: CASSSGYNEQFF. Here the CDR3 DNA reads TGTGCCAGTAGTAGCGGTTACAATGAGCAGTTCTTC.

In nucleotides, the CDR3 is TGTGCCAGCAGCACCTGGTTCGAGGGATACAATGAGCAGTTCTTC. As protein: CASSTWFEGYNEQFF. The chain carries TRBV11-2 and TRBJ2-1, with D perhaps matching TRBD2 (5 bases). Per germline, CDR1 SGHAT and CDR2 FQNNGV. This CDR3 contains 15 residues. V lost 5 bases to trimming and J lost 4 bases, with 15 bases between them.

This clone was seen once. The chain combines TRBV7-6 with TRBJ2-1; D possibly corresponds to TRBD2 (5 bases). The V and J ends lost 2 bases and 0 bases respectively, with 14 bases between them. Germline V CDR1 and CDR2: SGHVS, FNYEAQ. The CDR3 is 17 amino acids. The CDR3 nucleotides read TGTGCCAGCAGCTTATATGCGGGCCCAAGCTCCTACAATGAGCAGTTCTTC. Its translation: CASSLYAGPSSYNEQFF.

The V call is TRBV11-2, the J call TRBJ1-1; D is unclear. Germline CDR1 is SGHAT and CDR2 is FQNNGV. V shed 3 bases and J shed 2 bases, with 10 bases lying between them. This CDR3 comprises 14 residues. CDR3: CASSFLGSNTEAFF. DNA for the CDR3: TGTGCCAGCAGCTTTTTGGGCAGCAACACTGAAGCTTTCTTT. Complete variable domain (other parts from reference TRBV11-2 and TRBJ1-1): EAGVAQSPRYKIIEKRQSVAFWCNPISGHATLYWYQQILGQGPKLLIQFQNNGVVDDSQLPKDRFSAERLKGVDSTLKIQPAKLEDSAVYLCASSFLGSNTEAFFGQGTRLTVV.

This clone came up once. The chain joins TRBV4-1 to TRBJ2-1; 8 bases match TRBD2. CDR1 is MGHRA, CDR2 YSYEKL, per germline. V shed 5 bases, J shed 0 bases, and the junction held 6 bases outside the gene matches. CDR3 length: 16 residues. The CDR3 nucleotides are TGCGCCAGCAGCAAGGTGGGGACTAGCTCCTACAATGAGCAGTTCTTC. Protein: CASSKVGTSSYNEQFF.

The gene calls are TRBV2 and TRBJ2-7; the match to TRBD2 covers 10 bases. The V gene end was trimmed by 5 bases and the J gene end by 3 bases; junction bases not matched to a gene: 4. The CDR3 has 14 amino acids. Germline assignment: CDR1 SNHLY and CDR2 FYNNEI. The CDR3 DNA sequence: TGTGCCAGCAGTCCAGCGGGAGGGTACTACGAGCAGTACTTC. Its protein product is CASSPAGGYYEQYF.

V is TRBV19 and J is TRBJ1-2; 8 bases are a match to TRBD1. The CDR3 sequence is 14 residues long. CDR1 is LNHDA, CDR2 SQIVND, per germline (reference sequence). The trim removed 6 bases at V and 4 bases at J, leaving 7 bases unmatched. The CDR3 spells CASRPTGEFYGYTF. The CDR3 coding sequence is TGTGCCAGTAGACCGACAGGGGAATTCTATGGCTACACCTTC.

The chain joins TRBV9 to TRBJ1-3; D possibly corresponds to TRBD1 (5 bases). V was pared by 3 bases and J by 0 bases, with 10 bases between. The germline V gene encodes CDR1 SGDLS and CDR2 YYNGEE. There are 15 residues in the CDR3. The CDR3 sequence is CASSGGLSSGNTIYF. The CDR3 DNA sequence: TGTGCCAGCAGCGGGGGACTGAGCTCTGGAAACACCATATATTTT.

This sequence joins TRBV6-5 and TRBJ1-2; possible D gene TRBD1, 6 bases. Trimming took 4 bases from V and 7 from J, leaving 10 bases between them. The CDR3 totals 12 residues. From germline, CDR1 is MNHEY and CDR2 SVGAGI. In nucleotides, the CDR3 is TGTGCCAGCAGTTTTACAGGGTTTGGCTACACCTTC. This encodes CASSFTGFGYTF.

The chain has TRBV2 and TRBJ2-7; the D gene is possibly TRBD2 (5 bases). Trimming pared 5 bases from V and 6 bases from J, leaving 17 bases between. The CDR3 spans 14 residues. Per the germline V gene, CDR1 is SNHLY and CDR2 is FYNNEI. This CDR3 reads CASSPGMSRGEQYF. The DNA for the CDR3 is TGTGCCAGCAGTCCCGGGATGAGCAGAGGCGAGCAGTACTTC.

The chain carries TRBV20-1 and TRBJ1-2; no clear D gene. V lost 2 bases and J lost 5, with 6 bases in between. Germline CDR1 reads DFQATT; CDR2 reads SNEGSKA (reference sequence). CDR3 length equals 11 residues. This CDR3 is CSARRGYGYTF. CDR3 bases: TGCAGTGCTAGACGAGGGTATGGCTACACCTTC.

V is TRBV23-1 and J is TRBJ2-1; 7 bases are a match to TRBD2. TRBV23-1 is identified as an open reading frame with a role that is uncertain. V trimming: 1 base; J trimming: 4 bases; junction bases outside the gene matches: 10. This CDR3 has 17 residues. CDR3 residues: CASSQLGRELGYNEQFF. The CDR3 region has the DNA TGCGCCAGCAGTCAATTAGGGCGGGAGCTTGGTTACAATGAGCAGTTCTTC.